The T cell receptor (beta chain) described here comes from a study of blood T cell repertoires in COVID-19. At the level of the study: Sites in the United States, Italy and Spain provided acute and convalescent COVID-19 samples. T cells, B-cell-depleted T cells, or PBMCs provided the cDNA or gDNA that served as material.

In the original analysis: Reference gene primer amplification in the assay estimated nucleated cell counts. TCRdb's copy holds only in-frame clones and misses some; the assay was immunoSEQ multiplex PCR. Clonal size and the V and J genes are those of that table, whereas D and trimming came from the DNA. The sample shows some 110,000 clones, roughly nine tenths of them seen only once. V lost 0 bases and J lost 7, with 8 bases in between. Germline values: CDR1 SGDLS, CDR2 YYNGEE. This CDR3 is built from 12 residues. The specimen was peripheral blood. This sequence was found in a human donor in a cohort sampled during active COVID-19. The chain is built from TRBV9 and TRBJ2-7, with D maybe TRBD1 (6 bases). The CDR3 nucleotides are TGTGCCAGCAGCGTAGGCCAGGGGGAGCAGTACTTC. It encodes CASSVGQGEQYF.